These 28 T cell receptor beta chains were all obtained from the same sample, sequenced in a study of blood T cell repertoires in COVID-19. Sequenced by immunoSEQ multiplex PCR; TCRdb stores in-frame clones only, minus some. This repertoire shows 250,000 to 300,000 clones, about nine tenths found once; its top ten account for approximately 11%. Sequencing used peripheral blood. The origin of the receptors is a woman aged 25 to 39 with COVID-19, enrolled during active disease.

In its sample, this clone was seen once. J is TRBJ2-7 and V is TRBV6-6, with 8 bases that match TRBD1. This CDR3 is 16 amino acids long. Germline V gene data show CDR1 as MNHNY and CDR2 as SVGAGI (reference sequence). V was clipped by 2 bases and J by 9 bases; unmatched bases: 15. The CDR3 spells CASSYSPGGLHFVQYF. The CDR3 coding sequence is TGTGCCAGCAGTTACAGCCCAGGGGGCCTTCATTTTGTGCAGTACTTC.

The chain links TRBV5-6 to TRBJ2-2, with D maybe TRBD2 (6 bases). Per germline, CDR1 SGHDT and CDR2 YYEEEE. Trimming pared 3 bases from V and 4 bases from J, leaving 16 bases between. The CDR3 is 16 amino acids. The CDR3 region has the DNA TGTGCCAGCAGCTGGGGCGGGGTTTGGGGCACCGGGGAGCTGTTTTTT. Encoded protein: CASSWGGVWGTGELFF.

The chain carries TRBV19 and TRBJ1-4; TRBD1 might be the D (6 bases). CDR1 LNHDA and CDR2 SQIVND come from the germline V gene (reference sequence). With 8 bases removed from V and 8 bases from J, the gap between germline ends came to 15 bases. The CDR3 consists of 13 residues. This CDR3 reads CASWGQRAEKLFF. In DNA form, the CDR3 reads TGTGCCAGTTGGGGGCAACGAGCGGAAAAACTGTTTTTT.

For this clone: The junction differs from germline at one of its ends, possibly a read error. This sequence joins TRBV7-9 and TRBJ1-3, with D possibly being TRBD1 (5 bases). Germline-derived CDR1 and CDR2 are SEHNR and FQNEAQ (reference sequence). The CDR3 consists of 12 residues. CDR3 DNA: TGTGCCAGCAGTTTCACAGGACATCTTTTCGATTTT. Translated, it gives CASSFTGHLFDF. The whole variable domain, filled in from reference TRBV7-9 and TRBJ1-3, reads DTGVSQNPRHKITKRGQNVTFRCDPISEHNRLYWYRQTLGQGPEFLTYFQNEAQLEKSRLLSDRFSAERPKGSFSTLEIQRTEQGDSAMYLCASSFTGHLFDFGEGSWLTVV.

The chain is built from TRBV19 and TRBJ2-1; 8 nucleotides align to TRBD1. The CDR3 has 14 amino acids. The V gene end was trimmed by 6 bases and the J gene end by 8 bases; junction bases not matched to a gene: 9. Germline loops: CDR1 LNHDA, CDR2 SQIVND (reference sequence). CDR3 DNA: TGTGCCAGTAGGATATACGCAGGGGGCGATGAGCAGTTCTTC. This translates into CASRIYAGGDEQFF.

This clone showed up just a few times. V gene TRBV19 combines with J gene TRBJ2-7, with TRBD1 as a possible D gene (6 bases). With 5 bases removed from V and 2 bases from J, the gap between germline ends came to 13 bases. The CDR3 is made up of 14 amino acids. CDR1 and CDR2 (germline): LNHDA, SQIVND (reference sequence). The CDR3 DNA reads TGTGCCAGTAGTCTGGGCGACAGGCCCTACGAGCAGTACTTC. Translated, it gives CASSLGDRPYEQYF.

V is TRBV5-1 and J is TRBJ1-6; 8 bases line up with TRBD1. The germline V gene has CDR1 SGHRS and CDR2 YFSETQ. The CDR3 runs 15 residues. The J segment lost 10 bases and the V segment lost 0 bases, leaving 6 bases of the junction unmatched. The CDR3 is CASSLGLDRVSPLHF. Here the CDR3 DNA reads TGCGCCAGCAGCTTGGGGTTGGACAGGGTCTCACCCCTCCACTTT.

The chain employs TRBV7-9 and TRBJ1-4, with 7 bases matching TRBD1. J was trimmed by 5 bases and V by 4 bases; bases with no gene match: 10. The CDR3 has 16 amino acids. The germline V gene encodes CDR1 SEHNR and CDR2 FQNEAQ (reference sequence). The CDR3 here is CASSSPRQGRNEKLFF. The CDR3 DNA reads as TGTGCCAGCAGCTCCCCACGACAGGGAAGAAATGAAAAACTGTTTTTT.

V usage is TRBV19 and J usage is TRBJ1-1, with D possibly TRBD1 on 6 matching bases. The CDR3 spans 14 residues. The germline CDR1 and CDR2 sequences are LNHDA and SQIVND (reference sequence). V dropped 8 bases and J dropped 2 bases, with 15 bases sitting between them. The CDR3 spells CASARGGTNTEAFF. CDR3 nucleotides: TGTGCCAGTGCGAGGGGGGGGACTAACACTGAAGCTTTCTTT.

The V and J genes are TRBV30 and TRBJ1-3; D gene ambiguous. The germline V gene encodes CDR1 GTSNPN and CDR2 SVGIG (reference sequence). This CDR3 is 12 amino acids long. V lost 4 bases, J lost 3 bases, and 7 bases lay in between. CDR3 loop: CAWTRDGNTIYF. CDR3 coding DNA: TGTGCCTGGACCCGGGATGGAAACACCATATATTTT.

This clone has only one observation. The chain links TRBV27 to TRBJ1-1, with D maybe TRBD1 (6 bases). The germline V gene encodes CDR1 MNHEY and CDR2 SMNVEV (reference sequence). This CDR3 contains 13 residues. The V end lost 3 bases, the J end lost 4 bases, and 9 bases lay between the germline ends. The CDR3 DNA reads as TGTGCCAGCAGTTTTCGACAGGTCACTGAAGCTTTCTTT. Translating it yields CASSFRQVTEAFF.

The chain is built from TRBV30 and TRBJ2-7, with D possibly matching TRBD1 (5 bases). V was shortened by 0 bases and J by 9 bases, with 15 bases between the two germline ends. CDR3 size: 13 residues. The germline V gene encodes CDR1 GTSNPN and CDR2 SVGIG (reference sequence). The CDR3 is CAWSVPGRGMQYF. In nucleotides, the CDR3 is TGTGCCTGGAGTGTCCCTGGAAGGGGCATGCAGTACTTC.

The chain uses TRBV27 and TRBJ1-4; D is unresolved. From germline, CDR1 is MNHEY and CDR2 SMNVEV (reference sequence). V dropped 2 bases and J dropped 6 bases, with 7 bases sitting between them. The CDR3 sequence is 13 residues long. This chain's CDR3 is CASSLTVDEKLFF. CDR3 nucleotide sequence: TGTGCCAGCAGTTTAACTGTTGATGAAAAACTGTTTTTT. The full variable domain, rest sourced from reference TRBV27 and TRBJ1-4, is EAQVTQNPRYLITVTGKKLTVTCSQNMNHEYMSWYRQDPGLGLRQIYYSMNVEVTDKGDVPEGYKVSRKEKRNFPLILESPSPNQTSLYFCASSLTVDEKLFFGSGTQLSVL.

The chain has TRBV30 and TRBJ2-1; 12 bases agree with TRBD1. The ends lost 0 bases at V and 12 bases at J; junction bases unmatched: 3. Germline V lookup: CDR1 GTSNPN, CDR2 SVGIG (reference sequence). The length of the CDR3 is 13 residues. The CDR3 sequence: CAWSVRDRGLQFF. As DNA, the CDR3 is TGTGCCTGGAGTGTCCGGGACAGGGGGCTGCAGTTCTTC.

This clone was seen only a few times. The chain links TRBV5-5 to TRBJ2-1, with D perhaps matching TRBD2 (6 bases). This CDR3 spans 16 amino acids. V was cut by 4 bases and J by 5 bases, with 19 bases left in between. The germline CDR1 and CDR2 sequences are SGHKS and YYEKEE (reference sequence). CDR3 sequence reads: CASSPSLAGRHNEQFF. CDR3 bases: TGTGCCAGCAGCCCCTCACTCGCGGGACGGCACAATGAGCAGTTCTTC.

The CDR3 is CASINLLAGGRGEQFF. CDR3 nucleotide sequence: TGCGCCAGCATCAATCTACTAGCGGGAGGCCGCGGTGAGCAGTTCTTC. The chain uses TRBV5-1 and TRBJ2-1; 12 bases are a match to TRBD2. Losses at the gene ends were 6 bases for V and 9 bases for J; bases not matched to a gene: 13. There are 16 residues in the CDR3. Germline CDR1 is SGHRS and CDR2 is YFSETQ.

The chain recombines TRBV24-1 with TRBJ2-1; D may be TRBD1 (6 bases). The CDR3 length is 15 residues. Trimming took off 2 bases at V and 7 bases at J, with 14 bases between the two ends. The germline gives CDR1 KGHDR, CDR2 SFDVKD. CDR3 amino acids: CATSDWGPDWNEQFF. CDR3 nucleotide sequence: TGTGCCACCAGTGATTGGGGGCCTGATTGGAATGAGCAGTTCTTC.

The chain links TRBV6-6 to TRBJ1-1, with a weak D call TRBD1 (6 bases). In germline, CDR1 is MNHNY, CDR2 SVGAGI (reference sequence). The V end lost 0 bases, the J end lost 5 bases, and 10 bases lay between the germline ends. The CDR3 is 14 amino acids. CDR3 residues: CASSYSPGTTEAFF. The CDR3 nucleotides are TGTGCCAGCAGTTACTCGCCAGGGACAACTGAAGCTTTCTTT.

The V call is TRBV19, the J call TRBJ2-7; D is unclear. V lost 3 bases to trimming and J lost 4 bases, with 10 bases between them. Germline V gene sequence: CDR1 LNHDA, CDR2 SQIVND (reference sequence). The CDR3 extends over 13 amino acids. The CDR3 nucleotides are TGTGCCAGTAGTATTTCAAACGGGTACGAGCAGTACTTC. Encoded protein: CASSISNGYEQYF.

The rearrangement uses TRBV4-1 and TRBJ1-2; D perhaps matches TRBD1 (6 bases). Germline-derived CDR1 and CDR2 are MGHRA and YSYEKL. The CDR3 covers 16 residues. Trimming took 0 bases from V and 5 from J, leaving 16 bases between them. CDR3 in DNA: TGCGCCAGCAGCCAAGATGGCAGGGGTGGAAGATATGGCTACACCTTC. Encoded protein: CASSQDGRGGRYGYTF.

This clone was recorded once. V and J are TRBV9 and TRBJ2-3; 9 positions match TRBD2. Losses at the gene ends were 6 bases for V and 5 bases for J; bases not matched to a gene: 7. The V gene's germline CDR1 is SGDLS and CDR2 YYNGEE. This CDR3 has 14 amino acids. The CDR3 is CASTPQLAGDTQYF. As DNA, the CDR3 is TGTGCCAGCACCCCCCAACTAGCGGGAGATACGCAGTATTTT.

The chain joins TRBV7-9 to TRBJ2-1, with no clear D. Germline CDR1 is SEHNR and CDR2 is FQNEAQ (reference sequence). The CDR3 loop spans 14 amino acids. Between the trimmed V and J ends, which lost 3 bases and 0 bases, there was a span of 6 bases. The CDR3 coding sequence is TGTGCCAGCAGCTTTCTTCCCTCCTACAATGAGCAGTTCTTC. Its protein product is CASSFLPSYNEQFF.

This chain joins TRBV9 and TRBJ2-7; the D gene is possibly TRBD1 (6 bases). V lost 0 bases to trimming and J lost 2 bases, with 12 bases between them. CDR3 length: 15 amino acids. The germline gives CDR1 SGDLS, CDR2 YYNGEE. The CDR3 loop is CASSVALGTTYEQYF. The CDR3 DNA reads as TGTGCCAGCAGCGTAGCCTTGGGGACAACCTACGAGCAGTACTTC.

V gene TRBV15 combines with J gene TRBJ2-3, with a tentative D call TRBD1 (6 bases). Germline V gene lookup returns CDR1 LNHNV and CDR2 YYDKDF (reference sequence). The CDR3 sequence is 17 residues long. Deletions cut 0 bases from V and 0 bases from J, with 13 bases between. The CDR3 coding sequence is TGTGCCACCAGCAGAGACAGGGGCGGGTCTAGCACAGATACGCAGTATTTT. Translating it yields CATSRDRGGSSTDTQYF.

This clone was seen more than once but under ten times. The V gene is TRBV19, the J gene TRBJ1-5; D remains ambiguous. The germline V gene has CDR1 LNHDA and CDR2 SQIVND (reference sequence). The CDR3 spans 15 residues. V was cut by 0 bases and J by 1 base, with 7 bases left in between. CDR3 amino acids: CASSIEEGSNQPQHF. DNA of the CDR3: TGTGCCAGTAGTATAGAGGAGGGCAGCAATCAGCCCCAGCATTTT.

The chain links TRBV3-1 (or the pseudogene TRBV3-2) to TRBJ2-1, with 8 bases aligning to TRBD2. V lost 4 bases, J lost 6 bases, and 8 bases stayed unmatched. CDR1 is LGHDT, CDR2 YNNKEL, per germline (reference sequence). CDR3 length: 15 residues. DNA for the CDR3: TGTGCCAGCAGCCCGAGCGGGAGAGGGGGCAATGAGCAGTTCTTC. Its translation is CASSPSGRGGNEQFF.

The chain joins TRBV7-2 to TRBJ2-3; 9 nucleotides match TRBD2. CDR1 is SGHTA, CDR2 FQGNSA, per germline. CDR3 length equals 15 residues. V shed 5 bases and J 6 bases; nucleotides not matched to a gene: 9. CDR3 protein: CASSNTGTSRDTQYF. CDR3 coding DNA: TGTGCCAGCAGCAACACCGGGACTAGCCGGGATACGCAGTATTTT.

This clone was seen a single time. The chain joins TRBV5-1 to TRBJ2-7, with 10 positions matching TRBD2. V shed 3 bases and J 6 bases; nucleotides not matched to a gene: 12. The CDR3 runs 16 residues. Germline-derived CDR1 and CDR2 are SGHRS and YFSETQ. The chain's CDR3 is CASSSLAGGPPAEQYF. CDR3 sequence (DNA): TGCGCCAGCAGCTCATTAGCGGGAGGCCCCCCAGCCGAGCAGTACTTC.